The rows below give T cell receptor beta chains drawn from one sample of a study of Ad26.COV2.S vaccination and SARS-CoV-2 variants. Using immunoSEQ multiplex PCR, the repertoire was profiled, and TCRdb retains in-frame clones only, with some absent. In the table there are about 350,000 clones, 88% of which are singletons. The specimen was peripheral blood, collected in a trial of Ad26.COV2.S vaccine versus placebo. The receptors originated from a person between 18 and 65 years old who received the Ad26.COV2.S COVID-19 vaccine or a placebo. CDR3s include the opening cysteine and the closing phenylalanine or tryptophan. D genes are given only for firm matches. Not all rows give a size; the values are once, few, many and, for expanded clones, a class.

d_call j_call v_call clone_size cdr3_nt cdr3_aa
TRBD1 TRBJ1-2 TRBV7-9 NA TGTGCCAGCAGCGCGCGGACAGGGTATGGCTACACCTTC CASSARTGYGYTF
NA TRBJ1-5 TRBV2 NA TGTGCCAGCGAACGAAGGATTGACAATCAGCCCCAGCATTTT CASERRIDNQPQHF
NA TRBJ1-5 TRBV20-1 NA TGCAGTGCTAGTCTGGGGCCCATCAATCAGCCCCAGCATTTT CSASLGPINQPQHF
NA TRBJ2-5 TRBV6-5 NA TGTGCCAGCAGTTACTCGGCGGGAGAGACCCAGTACTTC CASSYSAGETQYF
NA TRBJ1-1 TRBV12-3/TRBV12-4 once TGTGCCAGCAGTCTCACACTGAACACTGAAGCTTTCTTT CASSLTLNTEAFF
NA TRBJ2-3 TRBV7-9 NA TGTGCCAGCAGCCACTTTAGTAGGGGGGGGACAGATACGCAGTATTTT CASSHFSRGGTDTQYF
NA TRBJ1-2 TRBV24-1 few TGTGCCACCAGTGACGACAGAACTAACTATGGCTACACCTTC CATSDDRTNYGYTF
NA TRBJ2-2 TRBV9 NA TGTGCCAGCAGCGTAGATCCGACTAGGGACGGGGAGCTGTTTTTT CASSVDPTRDGELFF
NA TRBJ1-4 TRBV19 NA TGTGCCAGTAGTATGTCTCCGGACAGAATAAGTGAAAAACTGTTTTTT CASSMSPDRISEKLFF
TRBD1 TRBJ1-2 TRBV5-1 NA TGCGCCAGCAGCACAAACAGGGGTGAGGGCTACACCTTC CASSTNRGEGYTF
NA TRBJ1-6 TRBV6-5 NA TGTGCCAGCAGTTATTCCGGGACATCAAATTCACCCCTCCACTTT CASSYSGTSNSPLHF
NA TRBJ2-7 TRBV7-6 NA TGTGCCAGCAGCCTCCTCCTTGCGGGGGCTACCTACGAGCAGTACTTC CASSLLLAGATYEQYF
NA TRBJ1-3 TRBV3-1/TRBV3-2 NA TGTGCCAGCAGCCAAGATCTCGGCAGGTCTTCTGGAAACACCATATATTTT CASSQDLGRSSGNTIYF
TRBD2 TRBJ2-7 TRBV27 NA TGTGCCAGCAGTTTGCCATCTAGCGGGAGTCTCGAGCAGTACTTC CASSLPSSGSLEQYF
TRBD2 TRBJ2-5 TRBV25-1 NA TGTGCCAGCAGTGTGGGAGGCGGGAGGGCCCTCCAAGAGACCCAGTACTTC CASSVGGGRALQETQYF
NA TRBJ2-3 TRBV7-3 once TGTGCCAGCAGCTTAACGAACACCCGTTCAGAGTATGGGATTGGGCGACGGGGCACAGATACGCAGTATTTT CASSLTNTRSEYGIGRRGTDTQYF
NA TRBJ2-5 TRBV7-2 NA TGTGCCAGCAGCCTAAGGGGTCGGGTTACAGAGACCCAGTACTTC CASSLRGRVTETQYF
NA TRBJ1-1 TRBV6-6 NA TGTGCCACGCAATCCACTGAGAACACTGAAGCTTTCTTT CATQSTENTEAFF
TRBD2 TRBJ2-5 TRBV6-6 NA TGTGCCAGCAGTGAGACTAGCGGGACCTCCCAGTACTTC CASSETSGTSQYF
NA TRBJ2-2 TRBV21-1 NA TGTGCCAGCAGCAGGAAGACTCGGGCGAACACCGGGGAGCTGTTTTTT CASSRKTRANTGELFF
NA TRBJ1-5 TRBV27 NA TGTGCCAGCAGTTATACGAATCAGCCCCAGCATTTT CASSYTNQPQHF
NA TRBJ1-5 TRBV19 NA TGTGCCAGTAGTATTATCGGGAGGGACAATCAGCCCCAGCATTTT CASSIIGRDNQPQHF
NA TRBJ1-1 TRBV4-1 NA TGCGCCAGCAGCCAAGAGGGGGGGCAGTTTTTTGACGCTTTCTTT CASSQEGGQFFDAFF
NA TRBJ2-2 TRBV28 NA TGTGCCAGCAGTTTGGTAACCGGGGAGCTGTTTTTT CASSLVTGELFF
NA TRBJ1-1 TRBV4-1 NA TGCGCCAGCAGCCAAGACGCGGGGGTGGTTAGCACTGAAGCTTTCTTT CASSQDAGVVSTEAFF
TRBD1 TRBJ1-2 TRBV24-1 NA TGTGCCACCAGTGATTTGTGTAGGGGGACAGGGGACGGCTACACCTTC CATSDLCRGTGDGYTF
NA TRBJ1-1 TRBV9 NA TGTGCCAGCAGCGACTTCGGACTGACCACTGAAGCTTTCTTT CASSDFGLTTEAFF
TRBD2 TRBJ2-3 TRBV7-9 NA TGTGCCAGCAAGGGCGGGGGGACCACGCAGGGCACGCAGTATTTT CASKGGGTTQGTQYF
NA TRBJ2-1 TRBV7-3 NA TGTGCCAGCAGCTTAATACTGAAATCGGAGCAGTTCTTC CASSLILKSEQFF
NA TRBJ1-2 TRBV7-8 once TGTGCCAGCAGCTTAGGCGGGTTTTTTGTTGGCTACACCTTC CASSLGGFFVGYTF
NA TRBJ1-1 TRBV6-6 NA TGTGCCAGCAAAACGACAGGAGAGAACACTGAAGCTTTCTTT CASKTTGENTEAFF
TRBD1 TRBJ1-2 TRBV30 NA TGTGCTTCACTACAGGGGAACTATGGCTACACCTTC CASLQGNYGYTF
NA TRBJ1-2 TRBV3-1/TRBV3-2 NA TGTGCCAGCAGCCAAGTGGGCCGGACTGACTATGGCTACACCTTC CASSQVGRTDYGYTF
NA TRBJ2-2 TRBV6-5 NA TGTGCCAGCAGTCCGGGACCTGAGAACACCGGGGAGCTGTTTTTT CASSPGPENTGELFF
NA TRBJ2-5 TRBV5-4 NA TGTGCCAGCAGCCCCAACCCATCCGGCGGCTACCAAGAGACCCAGTACTTC CASSPNPSGGYQETQYF
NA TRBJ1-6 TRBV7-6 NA TGTGCCAGCAGCCCCACCAGGGCAGATAATTCACCCCTCCACTTT CASSPTRADNSPLHF
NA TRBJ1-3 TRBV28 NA TGTGCCAGCAGTTTAATAGGGCCTTGGGGCACCATATATTTT CASSLIGPWGTIYF
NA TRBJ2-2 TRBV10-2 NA TGCGCCAGCAGTGTAACAGGGATCACCGGGGAGCTGTTTTTT CASSVTGITGELFF
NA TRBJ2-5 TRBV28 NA TGTGCCAGCACCCCGCCGGGGTTGGAGACCCAGTACTTC CASTPPGLETQYF
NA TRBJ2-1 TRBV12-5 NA TGTGCTAGTGGCCGCTTGACTACTGAGCAGTTCTTC CASGRLTTEQFF
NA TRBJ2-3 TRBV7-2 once TGTGCCAGCAGCTTAGAGCAGGGCTCAGATACGCAGTATTTT CASSLEQGSDTQYF
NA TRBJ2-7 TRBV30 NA TGTGCCTGGAGTGTAGGCTCTGGAGGCGAGCAGTACTTC CAWSVGSGGEQYF
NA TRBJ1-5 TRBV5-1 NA TGCGCCAGCAGCCTCGGACAGACTAGCAATCAGCCCCAGCATTTT CASSLGQTSNQPQHF
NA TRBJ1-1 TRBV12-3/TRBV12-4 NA TGTGCCAGCAGTATACAGGTGACTGAAGCTTTCTTT CASSIQVTEAFF
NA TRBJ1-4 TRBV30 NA TGTGCCTGGAGTGTATCGGGGGCCCTTAATGAAAAACTGTTTTTT CAWSVSGALNEKLFF
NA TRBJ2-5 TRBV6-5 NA TGTGCCAGCAGTTACTTGCGCAGGGAAGAGACCCAGTACTTC CASSYLRREETQYF
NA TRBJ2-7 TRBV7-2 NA TGTGCCAGCAGCTACCGGACGGGGGACTACGAGCAGTACTTC CASSYRTGDYEQYF
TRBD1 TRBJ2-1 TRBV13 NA TGTGCCAGCAGCCCATTACAGGGGGGACGAAAGGTGAATGAGCAGTTCTTC CASSPLQGGRKVNEQFF
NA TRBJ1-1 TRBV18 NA TGTGCCAGCTCACCACCCTCGCCCCTGGACAGAGGAAGCTTTGAGTCCTTT CASSPPSPLDRGSFESF
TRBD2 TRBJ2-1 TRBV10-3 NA TGTGCCATCAGTGAGTCGGTTAGCGGGGTCTACAATGAGCAGTTCTTC CAISESVSGVYNEQFF
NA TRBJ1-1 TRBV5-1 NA TGCGCCAGCAGCTTCGGGGGGACGAACACTGAAGCTTTCTTT CASSFGGTNTEAFF
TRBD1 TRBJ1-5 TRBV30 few TGTGCCTGGAGTCCACAGGGGGTCGGCAATCAGCCCCAGCATTTT CAWSPQGVGNQPQHF
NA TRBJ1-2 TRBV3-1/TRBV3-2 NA TGTGCCAGCAGCCAAATCCACAGGGCGGTGGGCTACACCTTC CASSQIHRAVGYTF
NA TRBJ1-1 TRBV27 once TGTGCCAGCAGTTCCGTGGGGACTGAAGCTTTCTTT CASSSVGTEAFF
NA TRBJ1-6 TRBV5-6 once TGTGCCAGCAGCTTGTTGCAGGGGAGTTCACCCCTCCACTTT CASSLLQGSSPLHF
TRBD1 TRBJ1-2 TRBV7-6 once TGTGCCAGCAGCTCACTCCGGGACAGGGCGGGAGGCTACACCTTC CASSSLRDRAGGYTF
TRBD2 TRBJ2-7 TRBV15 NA TGTGCCACCACCGACTCGAGCGGGAGAGGGTACGAGCAGTACTTC CATTDSSGRGYEQYF
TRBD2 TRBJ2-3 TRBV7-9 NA TGTGCCAGCAGCCCGAAGCGGGGGGGCACAGATACGCAGTATTTT CASSPKRGGTDTQYF
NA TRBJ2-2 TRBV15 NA TGTGCCACCAGCAGAGGCCCCCCGGGGACCGGCACCGGGGAGCTGTTTTTT CATSRGPPGTGTGELFF